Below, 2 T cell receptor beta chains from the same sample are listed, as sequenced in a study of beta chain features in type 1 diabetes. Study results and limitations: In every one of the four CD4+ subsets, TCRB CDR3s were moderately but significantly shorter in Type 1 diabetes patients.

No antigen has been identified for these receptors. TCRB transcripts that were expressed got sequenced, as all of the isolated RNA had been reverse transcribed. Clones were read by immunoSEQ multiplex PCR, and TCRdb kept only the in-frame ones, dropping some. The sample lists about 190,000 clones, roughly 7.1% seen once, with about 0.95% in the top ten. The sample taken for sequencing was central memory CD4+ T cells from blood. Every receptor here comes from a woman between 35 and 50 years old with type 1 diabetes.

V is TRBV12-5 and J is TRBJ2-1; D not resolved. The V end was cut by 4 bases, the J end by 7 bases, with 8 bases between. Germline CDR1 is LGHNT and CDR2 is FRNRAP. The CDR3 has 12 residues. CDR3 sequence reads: CASGSPLNEQFF. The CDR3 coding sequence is TGTGCTAGTGGTTCCCCCCTTAATGAGCAGTTCTTC. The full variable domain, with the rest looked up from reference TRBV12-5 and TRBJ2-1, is DARVTQTPRHKVTEMGQEVTMRCQPILGHNTVFWYRQTMMQGLELLAYFRNRAPLDDSGMPKDRFSAEMPDATLATLKIQPSEPRDSAVYFCASGSPLNEQFFGPGTRLTVL.

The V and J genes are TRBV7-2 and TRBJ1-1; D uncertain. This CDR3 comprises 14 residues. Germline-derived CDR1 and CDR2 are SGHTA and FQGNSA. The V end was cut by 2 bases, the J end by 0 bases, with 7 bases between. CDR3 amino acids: CASSLPPMNTEAFF. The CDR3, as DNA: TGTGCCAGCAGCTTACCCCCTATGAACACTGAAGCTTTCTTT.